These 10 T cell receptor beta chains were all obtained from the same sample, sequenced in a study of vaccination and CD4 T cells after COVID-19. What these receptors recognize is not known. Sequencing of the DNA from cultured CD4+ T cells was carried out with the Oncomine TCR Beta short-read assay. TCRdb passed the PCR reads through MiXCR, listing each CDR3 protein once. The sample has under 25,000 distinct CDR3 sequences; roughly 47% are singletons. Treatment noted: approximately nine-day PBMC culture with coronavirus spike peptide pools or control peptides (ViraFEST assay). The sequencing input was cultured CD4+ T cells from blood. Every receptor here comes from a human donor with COVID-19.

The sample holds a few counts of this clonotype. J is TRBJ1-3 and V is TRBV20-1; D ambiguous. Germline V gene sequence: CDR1 DFQATT, CDR2 SNEGSKA (reference sequence). This CDR3 has 13 amino acids. V was trimmed by 3 bases and J by 2 bases, leaving 8 bases between them. CDR3 sequence reads: CSASGTAGNTIYF. The CDR3 bases are TGCAGTGCTAGTGGTACGGCTGGAAACACCATATATTTT.

On this clonotype: At one end, the junction sequence differs from germline, possibly due to a read error. This chain's CDR3 is CASSSSGANVLTF. The CDR3 bases are TGTGCTAGCAGCTCCTCTGGGGCCAACGTCCTGACTTTC. The chain has TRBV7-7 and TRBJ2-6; D call uncertain. CDR1 and CDR2 (germline): SSHAT, FNYEAQ (reference sequence). The CDR3 has 13 amino acids.

In this sample, this clonotype turned up a few times. The J gene is TRBJ1-4, the V gene TRBV7-9; no reliable D call. This CDR3 is 15 amino acids long. V was clipped by 1 base and J by 0 bases, with 6 bases between them. Germline CDR1 and CDR2: SEHNR and FQNEAQ (reference sequence). DNA for the CDR3: TGTGCCAGCAGCTTAGTGGGCGCAACTAATGAAAAACTGTTTTTT. It specifies CASSLVGATNEKLFF.

The chain employs TRBV20-1 and TRBJ2-7; D gene ambiguous. Germline V CDR1 and CDR2: DFQATT, SNEGSKA (reference sequence). Deletions cut 4 bases from V and 7 bases from J, with 17 bases between. CDR3 length: 13 amino acids. CDR3 amino acids: CSATQDPVREQYF. CDR3 nucleotides: TGCAGTGCTACTCAGGACCCCGTCCGGGAGCAGTACTTC.

This chain's CDR3 is CASSQGQGYLQPLHF. In DNA form, the CDR3 reads TGTGCCAGCAGCCAGGGACAGGGCTACCTTCAACCCCTCCACTTT. V gene TRBV7-2 combines with J gene TRBJ1-6, with 9 bases that match TRBD1. The CDR3 runs 15 residues. Germline V gene lookup returns CDR1 SGHTA and CDR2 FQGNSA. Trimming cost V 5 bases and J 12 bases; bases outside gene matches: 11.

This sequence joins TRBV12-3 or TRBV12-4 and TRBJ2-1; 9 bases fit TRBD1. The V gene end was trimmed by 6 bases and the J gene end by 7 bases; junction bases not matched to a gene: 7. CDR3 length: 14 amino acids. The CDR3 sequence is CASRRQGVGNEQFF. Written as DNA, the CDR3 is TGTGCCAGCAGGAGACAGGGGGTTGGGAATGAGCAGTTCTTC.

This clonotype has only a few counts. The chain recombines TRBV27 with TRBJ1-1; TRBD1 agrees at 7 bases. Losses at the gene ends were 7 bases for V and 6 bases for J; bases not matched to a gene: 11. The CDR3 contains 14 residues. Germline CDR1 is MNHEY and CDR2 is SMNVEV (reference sequence). The CDR3 spells CASTTTGRLAEAFF. The CDR3 DNA reads as TGTGCCAGCACCACGACAGGGCGACTTGCTGAAGCTTTCTTT.

The chain couples TRBV20-1 to TRBJ1-5; tentative D call: TRBD1 (6 bases). V was clipped by 5 bases and J by 7 bases, with 21 bases between them. This CDR3 comprises 15 residues. Germline lookup yields CDR1 DFQATT and CDR2 SNEGSKA (reference sequence). CDR3 in DNA: TGCAGTGCTTCCGGAACAGGGATGGGTGGGCAGCCCCAGCATTTT. Its protein product is CSASGTGMGGQPQHF.

This chain joins TRBV12-3 or TRBV12-4 and TRBJ1-3; no reliable D call. The CDR3 has 15 residues. The ends were cut back, 3 bases at V and 0 bases at J, with 9 bases in the middle. The CDR3 reads CASSFTAGSGNTIYF. Here the CDR3 DNA reads TGTGCCAGCAGTTTTACGGCGGGCTCTGGAAACACCATATATTTT.

Only a few counts were recorded for this clonotype. J is TRBJ1-2 and V is TRBV19; unclear D gene. V shed 5 bases and J shed 5 bases, with 9 bases lying between them. Germline V CDR1 and CDR2: LNHDA, SQIVND (reference sequence). The CDR3 length is 12 residues. CDR3 amino acids: CASSLMGYGYTF. In DNA, the CDR3 is TGTGCCAGTAGTCTCATGGGTTATGGCTACACCTTC.